The 17 T cell receptor beta chains given below trace back to one sample, sequenced in a study of shared clonotypes between healthy human individuals. Produced via immunoSEQ multiplex PCR; TCRdb's table is partial and in-frame only. This table holds some 1.5 million clones, roughly 98% found once. Sequencing used naive CD4+ T cells sorted from blood. As for subset: CD45RA+ positively selected. The receptors shown here come from a man aged 25 to 40 in good health.

The chain carries TRBV7-9 and TRBJ2-3; 7 bases agree with TRBD1. This CDR3 region has 14 residues. V lost 4 bases, J lost 1 base, and 2 bases stayed unmatched. Per germline, CDR1 SEHNR and CDR2 FQNEAQ (reference sequence). In DNA, the CDR3 is TGTGCCAGCAGCTCCGGGACAGGCACAGATACGCAGTATTTT. This gives the protein CASSSGTGTDTQYF.

This sequence joins TRBV5-6 and TRBJ1-1; D remains ambiguous. The germline V gene encodes CDR1 SGHDT and CDR2 YYEEEE. V was pared by 3 bases and J by 5 bases, with 14 bases between. The CDR3 has 14 residues. The CDR3 spells CASSSGPETTEAFF. The CDR3 DNA sequence: TGTGCCAGCAGCTCCGGGCCCGAGACGACTGAAGCTTTCTTT.

The chain is built from TRBV5-1 and TRBJ2-7; D may be TRBD2 (6 bases). With 5 bases removed from V and 7 bases from J, the gap between germline ends came to 19 bases. The CDR3 length is 14 residues. Per the germline V gene, CDR1 is SGHRS and CDR2 is YFSETQ. The CDR3, as DNA: TGCGCCAGCAGGGCCGGGACTCCTCCGTCAGAGCAGTACTTC. It codes for CASRAGTPPSEQYF.

The chain uses TRBV7-9 and TRBJ2-1; 9 bases agree with TRBD2. The CDR3 is made up of 17 amino acids. Germline CDR1 and CDR2: SEHNR and FQNEAQ (reference sequence). The ends lost 4 bases at V and 0 bases at J; junction bases unmatched: 7. The CDR3 is CASSSNSGSRSYNEQFF. CDR3 DNA: TGTGCCAGCAGCTCGAATAGCGGGAGTCGCTCCTACAATGAGCAGTTCTTC. The whole variable domain, filled in from reference TRBV7-9 and TRBJ2-1, reads DTGVSQNPRHKITKRGQNVTFRCDPISEHNRLYWYRQTLGQGPEFLTYFQNEAQLEKSRLLSDRFSAERPKGSFSTLEIQRTEQGDSAMYLCASSSNSGSRSYNEQFFGPGTRLTVL.

The V call is TRBV7-2, the J call TRBJ2-1; D call uncertain. V lost 8 bases to trimming and J lost 0 bases, with 11 bases between them. The CDR3 runs to 14 residues. The germline gives CDR1 SGHTA, CDR2 FQGNSA. The CDR3 protein is CASGAHLSYNEQFF. CDR3 nucleotides: TGTGCCAGCGGCGCTCACCTCTCCTACAATGAGCAGTTCTTC.

V is TRBV9 and J is TRBJ2-3; 8 bases agree with TRBD2. There are 17 residues in the CDR3. CDR1 and CDR2 from the germline V gene are SGDLS and YYNGEE. V trimming: 0 bases; J trimming: 0 bases; junction bases outside the gene matches: 6. CDR3 sequence (DNA): TGTGCCAGCAGCGTAGACGGGAGGGCCGCTAGCACAGATACGCAGTATTTT. Encoded protein: CASSVDGRAASTDTQYF.

J is TRBJ2-7 and V is TRBV5-6; D is ambiguous. The CDR3 extends over 15 amino acids. V was pared by 2 bases and J by 4 bases, with 16 bases between. Germline lookup yields CDR1 SGHDT and CDR2 YYEEEE. The CDR3: CASSFRSGIGYEQYF. As DNA, the CDR3 is TGTGCCAGCAGCTTCCGTAGTGGGATTGGTTACGAGCAGTACTTC.

The chain carries TRBV16 and TRBJ1-4; no clear D. The CDR3 is 16 amino acids. Germline assignment: CDR1 KGHSY and CDR2 FQNENV. V lost 8 bases and J 5 bases, leaving 21 bases between the germline ends. The CDR3 reads CASGPSGWALNEKLFF. The CDR3 nucleotides read TGTGCCAGCGGGCCTTCGGGCTGGGCCTTAAATGAAAAACTGTTTTTT.

This sequence joins TRBV7-8 and TRBJ1-1; D call uncertain. Germline V gene lookup returns CDR1 SGHVS and CDR2 FQNEAQ. The CDR3 contains 12 residues. Deletions cut 6 bases from V and 5 bases from J, with 10 bases between. CDR3 residues: CASSFPSTEAFF. DNA of the CDR3: TGTGCCAGCAGTTTTCCCTCAACTGAAGCTTTCTTT. Using reference TRBV7-8 and TRBJ1-1 for the parts outside the CDR3, the full variable domain is GAGVSQSPRYKVAKRGQDVALRCDPISGHVSLFWYQQALGQGPEFLTYFQNEAQLDKSGLPSDRFFAERPEGSVSTLKIQRTQQEDSAVYLCASSFPSTEAFFGQGTRLTVV.

The chain has TRBV4-3 and TRBJ2-7, with TRBD2 matching 7 bases. This CDR3 has 19 amino acids. The germline V gene has CDR1 LGHNA and CDR2 YSLEER. Germline trimming cut 4 bases from V and 4 bases from J; bases unmatched to any gene: 22. The DNA for the CDR3 is TGCGCCAGCAGCCTAAGCCAGAGGGGACCAGCCGGGAGGCCTTACGAGCAGTACTTC. Translated: CASSLSQRGPAGRPYEQYF.

J is TRBJ1-2 and V is TRBV14; D remains unclear. V gave up 3 bases and J gave up 7 bases, with 12 bases separating them. The germline CDR1 and CDR2 sequences are SGHDN and FVKESK. CDR3 length equals 13 residues. CDR3 DNA sequence: TGTGCCAGCAGCCATGGAGGGTCAACTGGCTACACCTTC. It translates to CASSHGGSTGYTF. Full variable domain (missing parts from reference TRBV14 and TRBJ1-2): EAGVTQFPSHSVIEKGQTVTLRCDPISGHDNLYWYRRVMGKEIKFLLHFVKESKQDESGMPNNRFLAERTGGTYSTLKVQPAELEDSGVYFCASSHGGSTGYTFGSGTRLTVV.

This clone came up once. This chain connects TRBV7-6 to TRBJ2-1; the D call may be TRBD1 or TRBD2 (5 bases each). This CDR3 has 15 amino acids. Germline assignment: CDR1 SGHVS and CDR2 FNYEAQ. V lost 5 bases and J lost 10, with 21 bases in between. The CDR3 protein is CASSPGTTLRREQFF. The CDR3 region has the DNA TGTGCCAGCAGCCCCGGGACGACGCTTCGGAGGGAGCAGTTCTTC. Full variable domain (rest looked up from reference TRBV7-6 and TRBJ2-1): GAGVSQSPRYKVTKRGQDVALRCDPISGHVSLYWYRQALGQGPEFLTYFNYEAQQDKSGLPNDRFSAERPEGSISTLTIQRTEQRDSAMYRCASSPGTTLRREQFFGPGTRLTVL.

The V gene is TRBV28, the J gene TRBJ2-2; 8 positions match TRBD1. J lost 0 bases, V lost 2 bases, and 11 bases had no gene match. CDR1 and CDR2 from the germline V gene are MDHEN and SYDVKM. The CDR3 has 19 residues. As DNA, the CDR3 is TGTGCCAGCAGTTTAGAAGCGGCCAGGGGGCTATCGAACACCGGGGAGCTGTTTTTT. Amino acid sequence: CASSLEAARGLSNTGELFF.

The chain joins TRBV7-8 to TRBJ1-5, with TRBD1 as a possible D gene (6 bases). Germline CDR1 and CDR2: SGHVS and FQNEAQ. The CDR3 extends over 16 amino acids. V gave up 2 bases and J gave up 2 bases, with 13 bases separating them. The CDR3: CASSLSPTGGNQPQHF. The CDR3 DNA reads as TGTGCCAGCAGCTTATCCCCGACAGGCGGCAATCAGCCCCAGCATTTT. The full variable domain, rest sourced from reference TRBV7-8 and TRBJ1-5, is GAGVSQSPRYKVAKRGQDVALRCDPISGHVSLFWYQQALGQGPEFLTYFQNEAQLDKSGLPSDRFFAERPEGSVSTLKIQRTQQEDSAVYLCASSLSPTGGNQPQHFGDGTRLSIL.

The chain joins TRBV6-1 to TRBJ2-5, with D unclear. CDR1 and CDR2 (germline): MNHNS, SASEGT. This CDR3 contains 11 residues. Trimming cost V 5 bases and J 5 bases, with 6 bases left between them. In DNA form, the CDR3 reads TGTGCCAGCAGTCAGGAGGAGACCCAGTACTTC. Its protein product is CASSQEETQYF.

This chain connects TRBV11-2 to TRBJ2-4, with no clear D. Trimming stripped 2 bases from V and 0 bases from J, with 8 bases between. Germline-derived CDR1 and CDR2 are SGHAT and FQNNGV. The CDR3 spans 15 residues. The CDR3 bases are TGTGCCAGCAGCTTATCGACCTCAGCCAAAAACATTCAGTACTTC. This translates into CASSLSTSAKNIQYF.

In its sample, this clone was seen once. This chain uses TRBV5-1 with TRBJ2-7, with D possibly called TRBD1 or TRBD2 (6 bases each). The CDR3 has 14 amino acids. Trimming removed 0 bases from V and 6 bases from J, with 13 bases in between. Germline CDR1 and CDR2: SGHRS and YFSETQ. CDR3 region: CASSLEAGEAEQYF. In nucleotides, the CDR3 is TGCGCCAGCAGCTTGGAGGCAGGGGAGGCCGAGCAGTACTTC.